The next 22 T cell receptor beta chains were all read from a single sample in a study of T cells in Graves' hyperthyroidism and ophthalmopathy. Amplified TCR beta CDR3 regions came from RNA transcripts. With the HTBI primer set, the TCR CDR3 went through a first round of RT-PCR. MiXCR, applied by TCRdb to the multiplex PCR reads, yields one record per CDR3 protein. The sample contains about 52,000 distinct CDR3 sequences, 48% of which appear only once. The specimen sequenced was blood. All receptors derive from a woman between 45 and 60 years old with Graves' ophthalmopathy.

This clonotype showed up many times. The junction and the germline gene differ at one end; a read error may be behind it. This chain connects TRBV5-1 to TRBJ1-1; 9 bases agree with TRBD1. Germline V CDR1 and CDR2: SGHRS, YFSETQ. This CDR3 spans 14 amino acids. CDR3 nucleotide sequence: TGCGCCGGCAGCTCTAGACAGGGGGACACTGAAGCTTTCTTT. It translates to CAGSSRQGDTEAFF.

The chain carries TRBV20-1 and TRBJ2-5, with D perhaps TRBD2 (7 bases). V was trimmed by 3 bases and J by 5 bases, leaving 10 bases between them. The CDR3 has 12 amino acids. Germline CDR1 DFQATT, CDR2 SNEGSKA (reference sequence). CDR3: CSARGGAETQYF. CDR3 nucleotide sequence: TGCAGTGCTAGGGGGGGGGCCGAGACCCAGTACTTC.

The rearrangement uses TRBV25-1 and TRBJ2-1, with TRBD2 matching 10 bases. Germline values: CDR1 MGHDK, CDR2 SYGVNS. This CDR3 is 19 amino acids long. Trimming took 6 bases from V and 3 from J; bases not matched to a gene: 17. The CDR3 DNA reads TGTGCCAGCAGCCAAGATCCGGGGACTAGCGAGATATTCTACAATGAGCAGTTCTTC. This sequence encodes CASSQDPGTSEIFYNEQFF. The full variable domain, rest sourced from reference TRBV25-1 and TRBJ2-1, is EADIYQTPRYLVIGTGKKITLECSQTMGHDKMYWYQQDPGMELHLIHYSYGVNSTEKGDLSSESTVSRIRTEHFPLTLESARPSHTSQYLCASSQDPGTSEIFYNEQFFGPGTRLTVL.

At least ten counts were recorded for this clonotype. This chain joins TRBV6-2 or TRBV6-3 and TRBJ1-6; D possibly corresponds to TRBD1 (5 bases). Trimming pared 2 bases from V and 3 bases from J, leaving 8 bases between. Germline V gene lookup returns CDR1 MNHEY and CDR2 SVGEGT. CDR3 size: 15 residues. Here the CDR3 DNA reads TGTGCCAGCAGTTACGGGGGGTTCTATAATTCACCCCTCCACTTT. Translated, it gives CASSYGGFYNSPLHF.

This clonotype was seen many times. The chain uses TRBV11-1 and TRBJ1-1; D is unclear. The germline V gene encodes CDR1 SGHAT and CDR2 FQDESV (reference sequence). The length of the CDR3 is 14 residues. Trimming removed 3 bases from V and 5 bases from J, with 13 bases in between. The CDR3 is CASSLGLQRTEAFF. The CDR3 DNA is TGTGCCAGCAGCTTGGGGTTACAAAGGACTGAAGCTTTCTTT. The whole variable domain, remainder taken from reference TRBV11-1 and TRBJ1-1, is EAEVAQSPRYKITEKSQAVAFWCDPISGHATLYWYRQILGQGPELLVQFQDESVVDDSQLPKDRFSAERLKGVDSTLKIQPAELGDSAMYLCASSLGLQRTEAFFGQGTRLTVV.

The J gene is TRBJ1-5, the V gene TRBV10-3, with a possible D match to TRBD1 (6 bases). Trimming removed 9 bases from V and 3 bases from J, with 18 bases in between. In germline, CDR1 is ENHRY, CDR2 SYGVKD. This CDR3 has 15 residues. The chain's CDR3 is CAMASGQGSNQPQHF. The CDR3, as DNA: TGTGCCATGGCATCGGGGCAGGGGTCCAATCAGCCCCAGCATTTT.

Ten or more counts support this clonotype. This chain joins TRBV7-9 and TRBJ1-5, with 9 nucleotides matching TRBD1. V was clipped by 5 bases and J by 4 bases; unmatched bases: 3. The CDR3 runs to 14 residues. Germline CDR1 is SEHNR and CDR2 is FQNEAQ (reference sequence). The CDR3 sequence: CASSKTGGNQPQHF. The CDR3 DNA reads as TGTGCCAGCAGCAAGACAGGGGGAAATCAGCCCCAGCATTTT.

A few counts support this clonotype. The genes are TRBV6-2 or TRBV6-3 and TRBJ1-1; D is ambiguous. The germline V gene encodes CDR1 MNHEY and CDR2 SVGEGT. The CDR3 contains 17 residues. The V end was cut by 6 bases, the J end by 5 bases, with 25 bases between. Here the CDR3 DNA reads TGTGCCAGCAGAAACTTAATCTCGGACGGGGAATCGACTGAAGCTTTCTTT. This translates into CASRNLISDGESTEAFF.

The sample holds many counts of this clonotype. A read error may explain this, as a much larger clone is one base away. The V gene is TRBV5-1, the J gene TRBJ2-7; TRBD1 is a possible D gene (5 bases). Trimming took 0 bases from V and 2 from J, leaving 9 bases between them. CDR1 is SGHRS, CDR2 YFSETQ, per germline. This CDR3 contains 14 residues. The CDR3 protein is CASSLEGNAYEQYF. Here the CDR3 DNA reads TGCGCCAGCAGCTTGGAGGGGAACGCCTACGAGCAGTACTTC.

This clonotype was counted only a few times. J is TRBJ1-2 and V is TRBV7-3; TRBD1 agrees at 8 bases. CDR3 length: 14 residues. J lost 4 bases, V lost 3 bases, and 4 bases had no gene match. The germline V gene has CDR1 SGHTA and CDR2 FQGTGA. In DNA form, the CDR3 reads TGTGCCAGCAGCTTGGTACAGGGGGGCTATGGCTACACCTTC. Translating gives CASSLVQGGYGYTF.

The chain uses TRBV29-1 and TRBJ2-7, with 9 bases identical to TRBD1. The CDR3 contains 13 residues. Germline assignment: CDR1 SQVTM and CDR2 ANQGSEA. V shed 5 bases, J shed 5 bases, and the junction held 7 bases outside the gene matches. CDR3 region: CSVPTGQGHEQYF. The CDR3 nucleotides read TGCAGCGTTCCTACGGGACAGGGCCACGAGCAGTACTTC.

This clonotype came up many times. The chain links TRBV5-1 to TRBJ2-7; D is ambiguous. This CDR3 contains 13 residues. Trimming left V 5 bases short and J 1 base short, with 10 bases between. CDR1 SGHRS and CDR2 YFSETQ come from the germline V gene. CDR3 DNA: TGCGCCAGCAGTCTAAGTCGTTCCTACGAGCAGTACTTC. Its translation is CASSLSRSYEQYF.

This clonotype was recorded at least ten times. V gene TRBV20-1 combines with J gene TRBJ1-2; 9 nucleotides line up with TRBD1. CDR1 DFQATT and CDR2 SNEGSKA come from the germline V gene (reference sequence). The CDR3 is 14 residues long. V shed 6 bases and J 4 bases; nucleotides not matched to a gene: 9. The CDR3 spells CSAMGTGFFYGYTF. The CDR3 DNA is TGCAGTGCAATGGGGACAGGGTTTTTCTATGGCTACACCTTC.

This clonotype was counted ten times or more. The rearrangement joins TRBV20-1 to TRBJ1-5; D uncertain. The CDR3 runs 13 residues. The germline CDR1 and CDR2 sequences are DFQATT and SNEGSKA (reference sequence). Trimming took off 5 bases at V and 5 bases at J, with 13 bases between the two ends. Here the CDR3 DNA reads TGCAGTGCTGGAATAGGGAGGGATCAGCCCCAGCATTTT. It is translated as CSAGIGRDQPQHF.

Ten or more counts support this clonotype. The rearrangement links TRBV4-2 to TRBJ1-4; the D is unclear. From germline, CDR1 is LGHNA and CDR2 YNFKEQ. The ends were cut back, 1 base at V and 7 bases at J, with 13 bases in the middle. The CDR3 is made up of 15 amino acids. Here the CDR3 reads CASSQGGSSIEKLFF. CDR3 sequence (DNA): TGTGCCAGCAGCCAAGGCGGCAGCTCAATTGAAAAACTGTTTTTT.

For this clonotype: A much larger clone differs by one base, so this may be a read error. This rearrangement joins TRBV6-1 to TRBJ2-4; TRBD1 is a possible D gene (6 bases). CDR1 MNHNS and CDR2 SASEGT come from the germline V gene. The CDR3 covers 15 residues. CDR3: CASVYGGAAKNMQYF. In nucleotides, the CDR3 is TGTGCCAGCGTTTATGGGGGCGCGGCCAAAAACATGCAGTACTTC.

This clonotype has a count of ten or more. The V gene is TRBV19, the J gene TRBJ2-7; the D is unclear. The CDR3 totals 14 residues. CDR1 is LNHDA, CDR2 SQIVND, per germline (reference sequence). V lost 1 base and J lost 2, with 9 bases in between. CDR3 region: CASSIGGSTYEQYF. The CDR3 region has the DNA TGTGCCAGTAGTATAGGGGGAAGTACCTACGAGCAGTACTTC.

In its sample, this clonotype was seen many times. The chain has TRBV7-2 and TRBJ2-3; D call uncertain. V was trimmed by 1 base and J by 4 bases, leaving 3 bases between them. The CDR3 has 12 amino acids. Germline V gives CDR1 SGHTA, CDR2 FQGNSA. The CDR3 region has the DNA TGTGCCAGCAGCTTAGGGGCAGATACGCAGTATTTT. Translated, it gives CASSLGADTQYF.

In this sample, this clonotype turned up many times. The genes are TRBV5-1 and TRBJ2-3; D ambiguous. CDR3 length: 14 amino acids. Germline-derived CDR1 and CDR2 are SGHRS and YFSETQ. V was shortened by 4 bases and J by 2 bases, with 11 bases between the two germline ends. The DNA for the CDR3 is TGCGCCAGCAGCCCGCGAATTTTCACAGATACGCAGTATTTT. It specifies CASSPRIFTDTQYF.

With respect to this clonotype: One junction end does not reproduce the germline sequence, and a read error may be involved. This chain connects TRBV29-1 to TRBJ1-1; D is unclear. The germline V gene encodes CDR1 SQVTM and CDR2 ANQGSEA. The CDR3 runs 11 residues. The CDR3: CSVEECEEAFF. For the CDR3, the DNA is TGCAGCGTTGAAGAATGTGAGGAAGCCTTCTTT.

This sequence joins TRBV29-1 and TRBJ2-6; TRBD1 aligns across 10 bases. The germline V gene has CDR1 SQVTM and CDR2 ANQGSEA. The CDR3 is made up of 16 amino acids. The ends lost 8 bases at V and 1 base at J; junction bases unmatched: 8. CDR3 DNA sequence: TGCAGCTCTTGGACAGGGGGAGAATCTGGGGCCAACGTCCTGACTTTC. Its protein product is CSSWTGGESGANVLTF.

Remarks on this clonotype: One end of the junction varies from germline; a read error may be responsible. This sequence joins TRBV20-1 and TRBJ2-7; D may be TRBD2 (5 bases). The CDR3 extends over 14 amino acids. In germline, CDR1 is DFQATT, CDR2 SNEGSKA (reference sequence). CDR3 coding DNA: TGCAGAGCTAGAGATCTGGGGAGCAACAGCGAGCAGTACTTC. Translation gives CRARDLGSNSEQYF.